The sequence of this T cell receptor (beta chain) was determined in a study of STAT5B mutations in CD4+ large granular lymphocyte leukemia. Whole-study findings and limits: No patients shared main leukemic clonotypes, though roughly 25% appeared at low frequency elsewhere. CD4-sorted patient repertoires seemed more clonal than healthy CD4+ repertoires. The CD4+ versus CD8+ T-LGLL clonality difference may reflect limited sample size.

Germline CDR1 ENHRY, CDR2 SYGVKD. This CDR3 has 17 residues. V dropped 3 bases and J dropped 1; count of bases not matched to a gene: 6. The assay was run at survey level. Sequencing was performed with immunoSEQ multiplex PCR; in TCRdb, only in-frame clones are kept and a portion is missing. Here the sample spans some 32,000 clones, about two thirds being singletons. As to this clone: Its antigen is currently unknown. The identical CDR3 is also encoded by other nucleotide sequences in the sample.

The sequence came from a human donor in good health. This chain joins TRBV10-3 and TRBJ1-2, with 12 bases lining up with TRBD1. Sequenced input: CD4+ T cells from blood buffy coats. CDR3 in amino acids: CAISDPRDRGLNYGYTF. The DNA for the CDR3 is TGTGCCATCAGTGACCCCAGGGACAGGGGGCTTAACTATGGCTACACCTTC.